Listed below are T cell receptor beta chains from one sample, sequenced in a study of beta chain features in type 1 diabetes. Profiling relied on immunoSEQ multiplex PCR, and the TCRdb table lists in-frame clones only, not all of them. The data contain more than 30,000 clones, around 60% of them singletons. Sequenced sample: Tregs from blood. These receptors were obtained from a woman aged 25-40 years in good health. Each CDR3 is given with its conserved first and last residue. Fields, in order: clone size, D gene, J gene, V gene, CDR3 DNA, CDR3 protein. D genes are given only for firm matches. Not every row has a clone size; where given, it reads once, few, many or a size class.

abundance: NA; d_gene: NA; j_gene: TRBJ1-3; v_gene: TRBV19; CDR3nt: TGTGCCAGTACGAGCGGGGCGACTTGGCGCGGAAACACCATATATTTT; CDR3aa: CASTSGATWRGNTIYF
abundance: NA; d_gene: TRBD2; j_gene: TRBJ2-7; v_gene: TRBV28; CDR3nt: TGTGCCAGCAGTTTCGGGACTAGGAAGCAGTACTTC; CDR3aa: CASSFGTRKQYF
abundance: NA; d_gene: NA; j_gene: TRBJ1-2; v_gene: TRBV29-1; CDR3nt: TGCAGCGTTGGGGTCCGCGGTGGCATAGCTAACTATGGCTACACCTTC; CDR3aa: CSVGVRGGIANYGYTF
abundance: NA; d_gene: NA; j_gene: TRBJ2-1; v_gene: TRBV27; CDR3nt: TGTGCCAGCAGTTTGTGGGACTCCCCTTCGGAGCAGTTCTTC; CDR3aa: CASSLWDSPSEQFF
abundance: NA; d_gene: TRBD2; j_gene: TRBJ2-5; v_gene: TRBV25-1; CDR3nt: TGTGCCAGCAAAGAAGGACTAGCGGGAGTGGAGACCCAGTACTTC; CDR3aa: CASKEGLAGVETQYF
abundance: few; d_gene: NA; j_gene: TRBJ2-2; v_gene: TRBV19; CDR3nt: TGTGCCAGCAAGTCGGAGGCAGTTCCTCTCGGGGAGCTGTTTTTT; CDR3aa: CASKSEAVPLGELFF
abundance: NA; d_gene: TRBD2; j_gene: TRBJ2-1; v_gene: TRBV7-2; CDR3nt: TGTGCCAGCACCCCCCATCAAGCGGGAGGGCCCGATGAGCAGTTCTTC; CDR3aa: CASTPHQAGGPDEQFF
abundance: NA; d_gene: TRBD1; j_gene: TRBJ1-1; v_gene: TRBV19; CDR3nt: TGTGCCAGTAGCGGGACAGGGCTATACACTGAAGCTTTCTTT; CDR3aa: CASSGTGLYTEAFF
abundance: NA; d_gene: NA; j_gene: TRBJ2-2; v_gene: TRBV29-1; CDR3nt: TGCAGCGTTCCCCGGGGTAGGGGAGGCGGGGAGCTGTTTTTT; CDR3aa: CSVPRGRGGGELFF
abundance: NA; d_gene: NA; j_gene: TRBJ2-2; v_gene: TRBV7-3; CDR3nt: TGTGCCAGCAGCTCGCTCGGGGTCGGGGAGCTGTTTTTT; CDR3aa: CASSSLGVGELFF
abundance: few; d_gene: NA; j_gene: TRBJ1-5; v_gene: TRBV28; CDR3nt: TGTGCCAGTTTCAACAGGTTGAATCAGCCCCAGCATTTT; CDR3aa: CASFNRLNQPQHF
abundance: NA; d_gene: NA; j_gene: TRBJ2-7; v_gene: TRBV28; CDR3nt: TGTGCCAGCAGTTCCCGGGCAGGGGTCCACGAGCAGTACTTC; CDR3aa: CASSSRAGVHEQYF
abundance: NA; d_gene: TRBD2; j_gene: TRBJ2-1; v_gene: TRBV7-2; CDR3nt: TGTGCCAGCAGCTTAAGGACTAGCGGGAAGGTTGAGCAGTTCTTC; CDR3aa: CASSLRTSGKVEQFF
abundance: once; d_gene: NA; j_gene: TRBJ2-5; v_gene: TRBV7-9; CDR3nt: TGTGCCAGCAGCTTAACCGGGACACGGTACCAAGAGACCCAGTACTTC; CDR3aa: CASSLTGTRYQETQYF
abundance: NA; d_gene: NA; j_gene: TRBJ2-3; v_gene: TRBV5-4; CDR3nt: TGTGCCAGCAGCTTGGATGGCAGGGCCACAGATACGCAGTATTTT; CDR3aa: CASSLDGRATDTQYF
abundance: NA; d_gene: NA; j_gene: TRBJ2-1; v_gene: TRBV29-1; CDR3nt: TGCAGCGTTGAAGGCTACGGCAATGAGCAGTTCTTC; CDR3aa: CSVEGYGNEQFF
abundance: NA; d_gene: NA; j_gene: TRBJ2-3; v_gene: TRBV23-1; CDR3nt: TGCGCCAGCAGCCAGATTGCAGATACGCAGTATTTT; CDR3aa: CASSQIADTQYF
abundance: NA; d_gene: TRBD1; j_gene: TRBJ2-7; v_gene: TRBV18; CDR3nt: TGTGCCAGCTCACCAGGGTTCGGACAGGTATACGAGCAGTACTTC; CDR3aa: CASSPGFGQVYEQYF
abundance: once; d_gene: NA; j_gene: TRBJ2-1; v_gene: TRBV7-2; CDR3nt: TGTGCCAGCAGCTTATCCAGCGGAGACTACAATGAGCAGTTCTTC; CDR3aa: CASSLSSGDYNEQFF
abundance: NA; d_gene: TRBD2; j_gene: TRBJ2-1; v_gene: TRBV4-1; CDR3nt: TGCGCCAGCAGCCAAGAGGGTAGCGGGAGGTCCAATGAGCAGTTCTTC; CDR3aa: CASSQEGSGRSNEQFF
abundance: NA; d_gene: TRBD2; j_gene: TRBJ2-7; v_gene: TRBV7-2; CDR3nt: TGTGCCAGCAGCTTAGCGGCTAGCGGGAGGATCTACGAGCAGTACTTC; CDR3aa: CASSLAASGRIYEQYF
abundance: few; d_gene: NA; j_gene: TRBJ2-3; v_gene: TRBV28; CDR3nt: TGTGCCAGCAGTCCGCTAAGAGGCACAGATACGCAGTATTTT; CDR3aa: CASSPLRGTDTQYF
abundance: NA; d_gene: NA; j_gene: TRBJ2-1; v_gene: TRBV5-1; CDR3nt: TGCGCCAGCAGAGGGGGTTTCAATGAGCAGTTCTTC; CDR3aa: CASRGGFNEQFF
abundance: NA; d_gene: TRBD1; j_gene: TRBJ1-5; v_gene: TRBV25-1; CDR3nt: TGTGCCAGCGGGACAGGGAGCAATCAGCCCCAGCATTTT; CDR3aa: CASGTGSNQPQHF
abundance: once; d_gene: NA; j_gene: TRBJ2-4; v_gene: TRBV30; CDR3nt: TGTGCCTGGAAAGAGGGGGGGGAAAACATTCAGTACTTC; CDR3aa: CAWKEGGENIQYF
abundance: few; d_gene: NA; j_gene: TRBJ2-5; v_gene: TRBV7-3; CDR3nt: TGTGCCAGCAGCTTAACGTCGGGAGAGACCCAGTACTTC; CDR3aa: CASSLTSGETQYF
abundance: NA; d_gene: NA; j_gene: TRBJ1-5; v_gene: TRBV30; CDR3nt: TGTGCCTGGAGTTCGTCAGGGGGCAATCAGCCCCAGCATTTT; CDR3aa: CAWSSSGGNQPQHF
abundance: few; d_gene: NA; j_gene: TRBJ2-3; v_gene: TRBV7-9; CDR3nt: TGTGCCAGCAGCTTACCGGGAGACACAGATACGCAGTATTTT; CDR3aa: CASSLPGDTDTQYF
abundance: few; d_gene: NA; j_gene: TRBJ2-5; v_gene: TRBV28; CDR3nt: TGTGCCAGCAGACCAACAGGTCAAGAGACCCAGTACTTC; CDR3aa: CASRPTGQETQYF
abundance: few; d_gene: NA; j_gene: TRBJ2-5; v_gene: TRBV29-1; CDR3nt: TGCAGCGTTGAGGGCAACCAAGAGACCCAGTACTTC; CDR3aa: CSVEGNQETQYF
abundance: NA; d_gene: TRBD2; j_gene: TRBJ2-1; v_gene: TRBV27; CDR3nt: TGTGCCAGCAGCCCGGGACTAGCGGGTATGGTCGATGAGCAGTTCTTC; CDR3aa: CASSPGLAGMVDEQFF
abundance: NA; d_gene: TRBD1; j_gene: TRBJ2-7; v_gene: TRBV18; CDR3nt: TGTGCCAGCTCAGTGGGACAGGTTGGGTACGAGCAGTACTTC; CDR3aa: CASSVGQVGYEQYF
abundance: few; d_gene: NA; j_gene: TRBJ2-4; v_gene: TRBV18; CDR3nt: TGTGCCAGCTCACCTGGACAGAGACTAGCCAAAAACATTCAGTACTTC; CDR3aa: CASSPGQRLAKNIQYF
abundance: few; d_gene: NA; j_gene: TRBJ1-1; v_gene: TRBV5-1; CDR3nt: TGCGCCAGCAGCTCGTCAATTGGAGATGTTGAAGCTTTCTTT; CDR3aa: CASSSSIGDVEAFF
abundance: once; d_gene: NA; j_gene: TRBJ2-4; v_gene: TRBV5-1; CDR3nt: TGCGCCAGCAGCTTAGGAGCAGTTAGTATTATAGCCAAAAACATTCAGTACTTC; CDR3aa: CASSLGAVSIIAKNIQYF
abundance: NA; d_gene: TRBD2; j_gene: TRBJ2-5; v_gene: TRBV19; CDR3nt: TGTGCCAGTAGTTTGAGCGGGAGGGCCGTTGAGACCCAGTACTTC; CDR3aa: CASSLSGRAVETQYF
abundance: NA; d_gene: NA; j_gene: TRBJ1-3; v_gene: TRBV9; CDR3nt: TGTGCCAGCAGCGTAGGCCAGGGGTCTGGAAACACCATATATTTT; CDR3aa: CASSVGQGSGNTIYF
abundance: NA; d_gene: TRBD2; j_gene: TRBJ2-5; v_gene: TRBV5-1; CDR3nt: TGCGCCAGCAGCTTGGGGATGACTAGCGGAGAGACCCAGTACTTC; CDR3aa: CASSLGMTSGETQYF
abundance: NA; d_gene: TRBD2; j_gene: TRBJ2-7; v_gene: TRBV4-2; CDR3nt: TGTGCCAGCAGCCATGGGACTAGCGGGAGTTCTAACTCCTACGAGCAGTACTTC; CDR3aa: CASSHGTSGSSNSYEQYF
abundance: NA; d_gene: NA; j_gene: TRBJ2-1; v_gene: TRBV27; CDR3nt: TGTGCCAGCAGTTTACTGGCGGGCCCTTACAATGAGCAGTTCTTC; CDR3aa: CASSLLAGPYNEQFF
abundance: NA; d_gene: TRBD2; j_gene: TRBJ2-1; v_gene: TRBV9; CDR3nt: TGTGCCAGCAGCGTAGTGGGCGGGAGCGGCAACAATGAGCAGTTCTTC; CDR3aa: CASSVVGGSGNNEQFF
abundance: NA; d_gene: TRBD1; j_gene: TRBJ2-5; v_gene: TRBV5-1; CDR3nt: TGCGCCAGCAGCCGCGGGGACAGGCAAGAGACCCAGTACTTC; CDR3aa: CASSRGDRQETQYF